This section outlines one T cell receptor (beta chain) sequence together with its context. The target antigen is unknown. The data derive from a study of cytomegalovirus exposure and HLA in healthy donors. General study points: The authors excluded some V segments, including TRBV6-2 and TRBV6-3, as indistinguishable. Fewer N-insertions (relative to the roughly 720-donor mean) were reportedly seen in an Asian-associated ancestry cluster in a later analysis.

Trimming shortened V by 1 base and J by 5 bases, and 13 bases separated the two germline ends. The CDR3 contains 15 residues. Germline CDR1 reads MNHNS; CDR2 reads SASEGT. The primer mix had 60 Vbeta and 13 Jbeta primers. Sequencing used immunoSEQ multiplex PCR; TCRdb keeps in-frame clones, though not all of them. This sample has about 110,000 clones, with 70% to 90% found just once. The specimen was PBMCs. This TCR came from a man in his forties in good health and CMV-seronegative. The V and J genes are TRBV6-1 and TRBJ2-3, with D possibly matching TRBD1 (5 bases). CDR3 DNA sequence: TGTGCCAGCAGTGAAGAGGGGTGGGCTGGAGATACGCAGTATTTT. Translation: CASSEEGWAGDTQYF.